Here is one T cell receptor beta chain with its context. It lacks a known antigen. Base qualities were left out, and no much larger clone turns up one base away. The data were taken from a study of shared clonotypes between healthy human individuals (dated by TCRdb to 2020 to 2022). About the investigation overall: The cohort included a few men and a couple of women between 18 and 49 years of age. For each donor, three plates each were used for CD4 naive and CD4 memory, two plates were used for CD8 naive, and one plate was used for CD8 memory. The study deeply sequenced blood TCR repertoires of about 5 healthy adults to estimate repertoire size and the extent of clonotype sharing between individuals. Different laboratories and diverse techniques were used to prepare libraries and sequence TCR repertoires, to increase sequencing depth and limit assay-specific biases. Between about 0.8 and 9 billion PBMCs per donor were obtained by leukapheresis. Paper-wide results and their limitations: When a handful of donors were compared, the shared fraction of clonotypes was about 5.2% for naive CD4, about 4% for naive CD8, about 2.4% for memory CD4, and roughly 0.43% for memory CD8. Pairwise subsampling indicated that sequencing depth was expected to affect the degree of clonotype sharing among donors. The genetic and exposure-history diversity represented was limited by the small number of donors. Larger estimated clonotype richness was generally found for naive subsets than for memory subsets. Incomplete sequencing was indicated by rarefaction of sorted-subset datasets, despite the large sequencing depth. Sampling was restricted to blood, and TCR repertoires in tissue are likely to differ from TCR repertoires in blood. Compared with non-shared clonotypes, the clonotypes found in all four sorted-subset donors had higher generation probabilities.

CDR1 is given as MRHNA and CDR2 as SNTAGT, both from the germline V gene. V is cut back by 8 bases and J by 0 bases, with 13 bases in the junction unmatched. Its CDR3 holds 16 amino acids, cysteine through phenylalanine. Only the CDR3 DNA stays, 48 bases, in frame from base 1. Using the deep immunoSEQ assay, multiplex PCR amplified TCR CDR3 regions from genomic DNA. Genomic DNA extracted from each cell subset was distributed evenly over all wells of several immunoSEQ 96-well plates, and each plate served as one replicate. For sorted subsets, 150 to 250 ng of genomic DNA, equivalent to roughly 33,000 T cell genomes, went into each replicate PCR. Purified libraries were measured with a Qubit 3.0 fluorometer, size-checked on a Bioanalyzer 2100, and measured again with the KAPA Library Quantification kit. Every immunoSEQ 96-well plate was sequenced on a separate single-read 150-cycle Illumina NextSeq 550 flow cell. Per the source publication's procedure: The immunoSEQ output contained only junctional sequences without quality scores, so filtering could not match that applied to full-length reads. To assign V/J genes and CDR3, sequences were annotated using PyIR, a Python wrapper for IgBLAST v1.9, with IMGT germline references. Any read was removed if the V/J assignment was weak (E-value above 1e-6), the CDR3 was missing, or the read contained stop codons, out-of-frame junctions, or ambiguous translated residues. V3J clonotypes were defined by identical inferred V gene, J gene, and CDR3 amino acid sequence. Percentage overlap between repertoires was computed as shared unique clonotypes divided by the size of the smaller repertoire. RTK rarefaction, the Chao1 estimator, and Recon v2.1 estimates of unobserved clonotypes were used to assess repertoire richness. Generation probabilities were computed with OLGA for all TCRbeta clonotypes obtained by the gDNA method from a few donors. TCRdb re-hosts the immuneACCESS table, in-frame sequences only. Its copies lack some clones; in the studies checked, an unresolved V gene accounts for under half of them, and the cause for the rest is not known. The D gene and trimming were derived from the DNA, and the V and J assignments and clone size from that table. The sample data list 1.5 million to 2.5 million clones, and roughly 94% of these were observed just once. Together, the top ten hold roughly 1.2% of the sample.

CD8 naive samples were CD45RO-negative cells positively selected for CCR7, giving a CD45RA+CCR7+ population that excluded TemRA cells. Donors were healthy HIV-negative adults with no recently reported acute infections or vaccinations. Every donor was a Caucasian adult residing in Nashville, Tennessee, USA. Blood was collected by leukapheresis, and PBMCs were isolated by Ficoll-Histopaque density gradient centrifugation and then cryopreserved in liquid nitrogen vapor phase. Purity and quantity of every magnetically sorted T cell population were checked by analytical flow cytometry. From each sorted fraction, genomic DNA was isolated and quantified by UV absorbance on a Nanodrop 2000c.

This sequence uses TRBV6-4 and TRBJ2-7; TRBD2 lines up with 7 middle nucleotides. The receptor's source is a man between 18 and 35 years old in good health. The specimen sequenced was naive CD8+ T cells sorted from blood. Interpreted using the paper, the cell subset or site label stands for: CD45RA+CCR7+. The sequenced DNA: TGTGCCAGCCCCTGGCGGGGGTATATAAGCTCCTACGAGCAGTACTTC. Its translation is CASPWRGYISSYEQYF.